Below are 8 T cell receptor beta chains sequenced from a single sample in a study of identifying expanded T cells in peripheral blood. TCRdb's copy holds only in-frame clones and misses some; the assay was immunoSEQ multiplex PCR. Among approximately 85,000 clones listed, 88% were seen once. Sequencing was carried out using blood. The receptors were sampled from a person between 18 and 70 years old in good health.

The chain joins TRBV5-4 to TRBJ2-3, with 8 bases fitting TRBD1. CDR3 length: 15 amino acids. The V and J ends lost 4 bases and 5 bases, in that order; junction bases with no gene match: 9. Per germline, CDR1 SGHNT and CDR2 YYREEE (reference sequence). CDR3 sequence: CASSGMTTGEDTQYF. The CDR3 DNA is TGTGCCAGCAGCGGGATGACGACAGGGGAAGATACGCAGTATTTT.

In nucleotides, the CDR3 is TGCGCCAGCAGCCAAGGGGGAGACCTTCTTGGTTCACCCCTCCACTTT. Encoded protein: CASSQGGDLLGSPLHF. V gene TRBV4-3 combines with J gene TRBJ1-6; D is uncertain. The CDR3 is 16 residues long. Looked up from germline, CDR1 is LGHNA and CDR2 is YSLEER. The germline V and J ends were trimmed by 1 base and 9 bases, with 16 bases remaining between them.

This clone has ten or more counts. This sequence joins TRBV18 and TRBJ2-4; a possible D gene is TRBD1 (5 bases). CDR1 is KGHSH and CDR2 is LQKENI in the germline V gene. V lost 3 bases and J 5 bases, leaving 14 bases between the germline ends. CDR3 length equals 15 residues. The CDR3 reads CASSPWQGKENIQYF. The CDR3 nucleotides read TGTGCCAGCTCACCCTGGCAGGGCAAGGAAAACATTCAGTACTTC.

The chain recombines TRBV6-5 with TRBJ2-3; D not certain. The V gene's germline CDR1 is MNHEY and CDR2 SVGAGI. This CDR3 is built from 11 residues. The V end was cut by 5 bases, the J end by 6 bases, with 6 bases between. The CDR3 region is CASSRMDTQYF. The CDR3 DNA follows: TGTGCCAGCAGTAGGATGGATACGCAGTATTTT.

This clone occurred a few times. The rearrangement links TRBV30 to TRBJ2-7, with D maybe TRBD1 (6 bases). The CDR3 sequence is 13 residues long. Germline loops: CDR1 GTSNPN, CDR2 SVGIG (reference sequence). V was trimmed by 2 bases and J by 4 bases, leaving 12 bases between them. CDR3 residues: CAWSLPTGYEQYF. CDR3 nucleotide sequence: TGTGCCTGGAGTCTCCCCACAGGGTACGAGCAGTACTTC.

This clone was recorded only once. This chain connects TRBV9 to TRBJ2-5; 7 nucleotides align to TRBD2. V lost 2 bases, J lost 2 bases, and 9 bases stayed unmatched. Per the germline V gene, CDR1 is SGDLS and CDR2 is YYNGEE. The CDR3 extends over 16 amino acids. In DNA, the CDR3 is TGTGCCAGCAGCGTCGGGGGGAGACTAATACAAGAGACCCAGTACTTC. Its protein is CASSVGGRLIQETQYF.

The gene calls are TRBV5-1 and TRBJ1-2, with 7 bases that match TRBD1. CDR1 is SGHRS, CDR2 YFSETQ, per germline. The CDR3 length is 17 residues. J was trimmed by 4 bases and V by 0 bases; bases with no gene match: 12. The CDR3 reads CASSLGIQGLKGYGYTF. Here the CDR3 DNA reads TGCGCCAGCAGCTTGGGAATACAGGGGCTGAAGGGCTATGGCTACACCTTC.

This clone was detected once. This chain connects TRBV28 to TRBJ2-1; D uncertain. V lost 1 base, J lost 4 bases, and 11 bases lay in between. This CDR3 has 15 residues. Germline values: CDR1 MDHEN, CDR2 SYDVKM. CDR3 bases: TGTGCCAGCAGTTTATTTGGCGTTGGTTACAATGAGCAGTTCTTC. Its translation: CASSLFGVGYNEQFF.